This T cell receptor (beta chain) is drawn from a study of blood T cell repertoires in COVID-19. V lost 4 bases and J 5 bases, leaving 17 bases between the germline ends. The CDR3 consists of 16 residues. Germline-derived CDR1 and CDR2 are MNHEY and SMNVEV (reference sequence). Libraries were prepared by immunoSEQ multiplex PCR; TCRdb keeps only in-frame clonotypes and omits some of them. The table has approximately 300,000 clones, over 75% seen once; the top ten hold 5.3%. Sequencing input: PBMCs or T cells enriched from blood (not recorded which). V usage is TRBV27 and J usage is TRBJ1-4, with D maybe TRBD1 (5 bases). The TCR comes from a woman aged 25 to 45 who had recovered from COVID-19. This CDR3 is CASSSLRGSPNEKLFF. CDR3 DNA sequence: TGTGCCAGCAGTTCGCTTCGGGGGTCCCCGAATGAAAAACTGTTTTTT.